The 18 T cell receptor beta chains listed next were all sequenced from one sample in a study of blood T cell repertoires in COVID-19. Data came from immunoSEQ multiplex PCR; TCRdb stores just in-frame clones and leaves some out. The sample consists of over 55,000 clones, around 90% of them appearing once. Sample: peripheral blood. These receptors came from a man in his fifties or sixties with acute or convalescent COVID-19.

V is TRBV7-9 and J is TRBJ2-2; no firm D call. CDR3 size: 14 residues. V was pared by 1 base and J by 1 base, with 4 bases between. The germline V gene has CDR1 SEHNR and CDR2 FQNEAQ (reference sequence). In DNA form, the CDR3 reads TGTGCCAGCAGCTTAGACAGGAACACCGGGGAGCTGTTTTTT. It specifies CASSLDRNTGELFF.

The chain joins TRBV11-2 to TRBJ1-2, with D uncertain. CDR1 and CDR2 (germline): SGHAT, FQNNGV. This CDR3 comprises 17 residues. V was pared by 0 bases and J by 0 bases, with 14 bases between. CDR3 residues: CASSLDSWSTANYGYTF. The DNA of the CDR3 is TGTGCCAGCAGCTTAGATAGCTGGTCAACTGCTAACTATGGCTACACCTTC.

Here the CDR3 DNA reads TGCGCCAGCAGTCAATCGTATTGGGGACAGGCCAGGGCTAACTATGGCTACACCTTC. It translates to CASSQSYWGQARANYGYTF. The gene calls are TRBV23-1 and TRBJ1-2, with 8 bases aligning to TRBD1. TRBV23-1 is known as an ORF, though its function is uncertain. The junction had 12 bases not matched to a gene; V was cut back by 0 bases and J by 0 bases. This CDR3 comprises 19 residues.

The chain carries TRBV2 and TRBJ2-4, with D maybe TRBD2 (8 bases). Germline assignment: CDR1 SNHLY and CDR2 FYNNEI. The CDR3 length is 20 residues. Trimming cost V 2 bases and J 0 bases, with 23 bases left between them. The CDR3 nucleotides read TGTGCCAGCAGTGAAATCCCAAAGGGGGCGGGAGGCCTAGCCAAAAACATTCAGTACTTC. As protein: CASSEIPKGAGGLAKNIQYF.

V gene TRBV4-3 combines with J gene TRBJ2-1; perhaps TRBD2 as D (5 bases). The CDR3 is made up of 13 amino acids. CDR1 and CDR2 from the germline V gene are LGHNA and YSLEER. V lost 8 bases, J lost 7 bases, and 15 bases lay in between. The chain's CDR3 is CASAAGHGNEQFF. CDR3 bases: TGCGCCAGCGCCGCGGGCCATGGGAATGAGCAGTTCTTC.

The rearrangement joins TRBV2 to TRBJ2-2, with 9 bases fitting TRBD1. V shed 4 bases, J shed 5 bases, and the junction held 5 bases outside the gene matches. The germline CDR1 and CDR2 sequences are SNHLY and FYNNEI. CDR3 length: 15 amino acids. The DNA for the CDR3 is TGTGCCAGCAGTGTGGACAGGGGAGGGACCGGGGAGCTGTTTTTT. Protein product: CASSVDRGGTGELFF.

The chain uses TRBV19 and TRBJ2-7; D may be TRBD2 (6 bases). V was pared by 4 bases and J by 0 bases, with 13 bases between. The CDR3 runs to 15 residues. Germline CDR1 and CDR2: LNHDA and SQIVND (reference sequence). CDR3 sequence (DNA): TGTGCCAGTAGTAGGGACTTACCGAGCTCCTACGAGCAGTACTTC. Protein product: CASSRDLPSSYEQYF.

This rearrangement joins TRBV28 to TRBJ2-3, with 9 nucleotides matching TRBD1. Germline V gene lookup returns CDR1 MDHEN and CDR2 SYDVKM. V gave up 5 bases and J gave up 3 bases; unmatched junction bases: 6. The CDR3 totals 15 residues. The CDR3 DNA reads as TGTGCCAGCAGTCCCTCCGGGACAGGGACAGATACGCAGTATTTT. This gives the protein CASSPSGTGTDTQYF.

V usage is TRBV19 and J usage is TRBJ1-1; TRBD1 matches 7 bases. J lost 4 bases, V lost 10 bases, and 15 bases had no gene match. This CDR3 is 15 amino acids long. CDR1 LNHDA and CDR2 SQIVND come from the germline V gene (reference sequence). In DNA form, the CDR3 reads TGTGCCACCCAGGGACAGATTGGGGTGAGCACTGAAGCTTTCTTT. Amino acid sequence: CATQGQIGVSTEAFF.

This chain joins TRBV15 and TRBJ1-2; 7 nucleotides line up with TRBD1. V shed 0 bases and J 8 bases; nucleotides not matched to a gene: 6. Per the germline V gene, CDR1 is LNHNV and CDR2 is YYDKDF (reference sequence). The CDR3 spans 14 residues. Here the CDR3 reads CATSRDLQGKGYTF. The DNA of the CDR3 is TGTGCCACCAGCAGAGATTTACAGGGGAAGGGCTACACCTTC.

The chain couples TRBV6-2 or TRBV6-3 to TRBJ1-5, with 9 bases fitting TRBD1. The CDR3 covers 14 residues. The V segment lost 6 bases and the J segment 7 bases; nucleotides outside the gene matches: 7. CDR1 is MNHEY, CDR2 SVGEGT, per germline. As DNA, the CDR3 is TGTGCCAGCAGCACGGACAGGGGTGGGCAGCCCCAGCATTTT. As protein: CASSTDRGGQPQHF.

The gene calls are TRBV5-4 and TRBJ2-1, with 16 bases fitting TRBD2. The CDR3 consists of 15 residues. Germline loops: CDR1 SGHNT, CDR2 YYREEE (reference sequence). Trimming at V came to 4 bases and at J to 7 bases, leaving 2 bases not matched to a gene. CDR3: CASSPGLAGGNEQFF. In nucleotides, the CDR3 is TGTGCCAGCAGCCCGGGACTAGCGGGAGGGAATGAGCAGTTCTTC.

The chain is built from TRBV19 and TRBJ2-2, with a possible D match to TRBD2 (6 bases). The CDR3 runs 15 residues. CDR1 and CDR2 from the germline V gene are LNHDA and SQIVND (reference sequence). The V end lost 8 bases, the J end lost 3 bases, and 16 bases lay between the germline ends. The CDR3 loop reads CASRQPWGDTGELFF. As DNA, the CDR3 is TGTGCCAGTCGTCAACCGTGGGGGGACACCGGGGAGCTGTTTTTT.

The chain combines TRBV28 with TRBJ2-7; 10 bases fit TRBD2. The V gene end was trimmed by 6 bases and the J gene end by 0 bases; junction bases not matched to a gene: 8. Looked up from germline, CDR1 is MDHEN and CDR2 is SYDVKM. CDR3 length equals 16 residues. CDR3 DNA: TGTGCCAGCAGAGCCCGACTAGCGGGTCTCTCCTACGAGCAGTACTTC. Translating it yields CASRARLAGLSYEQYF.

The rearrangement links TRBV28 to TRBJ1-4; D possibly corresponds to TRBD1 (5 bases). Germline assignment: CDR1 MDHEN and CDR2 SYDVKM. Trimming took 5 bases from V and 0 from J, leaving 16 bases between them. This CDR3 contains 17 residues. CDR3 sequence reads: CASSAWGGPATNEKLFF. In nucleotides, the CDR3 is TGTGCCAGCAGTGCCTGGGGGGGACCTGCAACTAATGAAAAACTGTTTTTT. Variable domain in full (rest from reference TRBV28 and TRBJ1-4): DVKVTQSSRYLVKRTGEKVFLECVQDMDHENMFWYRQDPGLGLRLIYFSYDVKMKEKGDIPEGYSVSREKKERFSLILESASTNQTSMYLCASSAWGGPATNEKLFFGSGTQLSVL.

The gene calls are TRBV4-1 and TRBJ1-5, with a weak D call TRBD1 (6 bases). The CDR3 loop spans 16 amino acids. Germline lookup yields CDR1 MGHRA and CDR2 YSYEKL. V was pared by 4 bases and J by 3 bases, with 16 bases between. CDR3 sequence reads: CASSPNQQGYNQPQHF. As DNA, the CDR3 is TGCGCCAGCAGCCCAAACCAACAGGGTTACAATCAGCCCCAGCATTTT.

This clone appeared a single time. The chain links TRBV29-1 to TRBJ2-1, with 7 bases that match TRBD2. With 6 bases clipped from V and 7 bases from J, the junction kept 9 bases outside the gene matches. The germline V gene encodes CDR1 SQVTM and CDR2 ANQGSEA. The CDR3 consists of 13 residues. The CDR3 nucleotides read TGCAGCGTCCAAGCGGGAAGTAAGAATGAGCAGTTCTTC. It specifies CSVQAGSKNEQFF.

The V call is TRBV6-2 or TRBV6-3, the J call TRBJ2-5, with TRBD2 identical over 13 bases. Germline V CDR1 and CDR2: MNHEY, SVGEGT. This CDR3 has 15 residues. V lost 4 bases, J lost 5 bases, and 4 bases stayed unmatched. This chain's CDR3 is CASSSGTSGKETQYF. DNA of the CDR3: TGTGCCAGCAGTTCCGGGACTAGCGGGAAGGAGACCCAGTACTTC.